This record covers a single T cell receptor beta chain. Its antigen is unidentified. This CDR3 region has 13 residues. The germline gives CDR1 ENHRY, CDR2 SYGVKD. V was clipped by 8 bases and J by 5 bases; unmatched bases: 7. The repertoire was sequenced with immunoSEQ multiplex PCR; TCRdb's copy has only in-frame clones and lacks some. This table has about 240,000 clones, roughly 86% appearing once. This specimen belongs to a study of cytomegalovirus exposure and HLA in healthy donors. Study-wide points: In a later analysis, first-cohort TCR clusters were found to tend to co-occur in the approximately 110 validation repertoires. The study listed 150 to 200 cytomegalovirus-associated TCR beta chains.

Material: PBMCs. This sequence originates from a woman between 25 and 40 years old in good health and CMV-seropositive. This chain joins TRBV10-3 and TRBJ2-7, with 9 bases identical to TRBD1. The CDR3 sequence: CAIAGTGTDEQYF. The CDR3 nucleotides read TGTGCCATCGCCGGGACAGGGACGGACGAGCAGTACTTC.